The 3 T cell receptor beta chains presented below share a single source sample, sequenced in a study of shared clonotypes between healthy human individuals (dated by TCRdb to the early 2020s). Libraries came from the immunoSEQ multiplex PCR assay. The table was pulled from immuneACCESS by TCRdb, which kept in-frame rearrangements only. Such tables lose some clones; where checked, under half of the loss comes from unresolved V genes, and the rest has no known cause. The table for this sample lists approximately 700,000 clones; around 73% of them were counted only once. The ten largest clones represent around 1.8% of the sample. Sequencing used memory CD4+ T cells sorted from blood. The sample's cell subset or site label, decoded: CD45RA-negative fraction. All receptors derive from a woman in her 30s in good health.

Concerning this clone: Other DNA sequences in this specimen translate into the identical CDR3. The V call is TRBV11-2, the J call TRBJ2-5; 7 nucleotides align to TRBD2. The germline V gene encodes CDR1 SGHAT and CDR2 FQNNGV. This CDR3 is 15 amino acids long. The V and J ends lost 5 bases and 2 bases, in that order; junction bases with no gene match: 8. CDR3 sequence reads: CASSLGGRGQETQYF. CDR3 sequence (DNA): TGTGCCAGCAGCCTCGGTGGGAGGGGACAAGAGACCCAGTACTTC.

V and J are TRBV6-1 and TRBJ1-5; D might be TRBD1 (5 bases). V lost 2 bases to trimming and J lost 2 bases, with 16 bases between them. This CDR3 spans 17 amino acids. CDR1 MNHNS and CDR2 SASEGT come from the germline V gene. The CDR3 bases are TGTGCCAGCAGTGAAAGCTCCACTCAGGGAGGCAATCAGCCCCAGCATTTT. Translation gives CASSESSTQGGNQPQHF.

This clone was found a few times. The rearrangement links TRBV11-3 to TRBJ2-6; 8 bases match TRBD1. The germline CDR1 and CDR2 sequences are SGHNT and YENEEA. The ends lost 1 base at V and 1 base at J; junction bases unmatched: 6. There are 18 residues in the CDR3. The CDR3 nucleotides are TGTGCCAGCAGCTTAGGTCAGGGGGCGGATTCTGGGGCCAACGTCCTGACTTTC. It translates to CASSLGQGADSGANVLTF.